These T cell receptor beta chains were read from a single sample in a study of CD8 T cells in ankylosing spondylitis. TCRdb reprocessed the 5' RACE reads via MiXCR and lists one record per CDR3 protein. The sample carries 330,000 or so distinct CDR3 sequences, around 7.6% recorded once. The sample taken for sequencing was blood, either unsorted or a sorted T cell fraction (not recorded which). Receptors originate from a male donor with ankylosing spondylitis. CDR3s include the opening cysteine and the closing phenylalanine or tryptophan. Each record gives: CDR3 length, clone size, V gene, D gene, J gene, CDR3 DNA, CDR3 protein. D genes are given only for firm matches. Only part of the rows carry a size: once, few, many, or a class if the clone is expanded.

CDR3 length: 13; clone size: many; V gene: TRBV10-3; D gene: TRBD2; J gene: TRBJ2-1; CDR3 DNA: TGTGCCATCAGGGACGGACTAGCCGATGAGCAGTTCTTC; CDR3 protein: CAIRDGLADEQFF
CDR3 length: 15; clone size: many; V gene: TRBV6-2/TRBV6-3; D gene: TRBD1; J gene: TRBJ2-5; CDR3 DNA: TGTGCCAGCAGTCCTTGGACAGGGGCTCGAGAGACCCAGTACTTC; CDR3 protein: CASSPWTGARETQYF
CDR3 length: 16; clone size: few; V gene: TRBV13; D gene: TRBD2; J gene: TRBJ2-7; CDR3 DNA: TGTGCCAGCAGCTTAATCGGTTTAGCGGGAGCAAGAGAGCAGTACTTC; CDR3 protein: CASSLIGLAGAREQYF
CDR3 length: 16; clone size: few; V gene: TRBV24-1; D gene: -; J gene: TRBJ2-3; CDR3 DNA: TGTGCCACCAGTGATTCCGTGGGGGGAGAGGAAGATACGCAGTATTTT; CDR3 protein: CATSDSVGGEEDTQYF
CDR3 length: 14; clone size: many; V gene: TRBV5-1; D gene: -; J gene: TRBJ1-1; CDR3 DNA: TGCGCCAGCAGCTTGTCTCAGGTGAACACTGAAGCTTTCTTT; CDR3 protein: CASSLSQVNTEAFF
CDR3 length: 16; clone size: many; V gene: TRBV7-8; D gene: -; J gene: TRBJ1-2; CDR3 DNA: TGTGCCAGCAGCTTAGATTCACCAGGGAACCCCTATGGCTACACCTTC; CDR3 protein: CASSLDSPGNPYGYTF
CDR3 length: 13; clone size: few; V gene: TRBV2; D gene: TRBD2; J gene: TRBJ2-7; CDR3 DNA: TGTGCCAGCAAACGGGGACTACTCTACGAGCAGTACTTC; CDR3 protein: CASKRGLLYEQYF
CDR3 length: 16; clone size: -; V gene: TRBV7-9; D gene: -; J gene: TRBJ2-2; CDR3 DNA: TGTGCCAGCAGCCTACCCGGAAACACGAACACCGGGGAGCTGTTTTTT; CDR3 protein: CASSLPGNTNTGELFF
CDR3 length: 16; clone size: many; V gene: TRBV7-2; D gene: TRBD1; J gene: TRBJ2-2; CDR3 DNA: TGTGCCAGCAGCTCGACAGGGGGCGCGGGCACCGGGGAGCTGTTTTTT; CDR3 protein: CASSSTGGAGTGELFF
CDR3 length: 16; clone size: many; V gene: TRBV14; D gene: TRBD2; J gene: TRBJ2-1; CDR3 DNA: TGTGCCAGCAGCCAATTCGGACTAGCAGATTTCAATGAGCAGTTCTTC; CDR3 protein: CASSQFGLADFNEQFF
CDR3 length: 15; clone size: -; V gene: TRBV29-1; D gene: TRBD2; J gene: TRBJ2-1; CDR3 DNA: TGCAGCGCGGGGGGACTAGCGGGAGCATACAATGAGCAGTTCTTC; CDR3 protein: CSAGGLAGAYNEQFF
CDR3 length: 16; clone size: -; V gene: TRBV28; D gene: TRBD2; J gene: TRBJ2-7; CDR3 DNA: TGTGCCAGCAGTTTCCTAGCGGGAGGGCCATTTGGGGAGCAGTACTTC; CDR3 protein: CASSFLAGGPFGEQYF
CDR3 length: 14; clone size: few; V gene: TRBV5-1; D gene: -; J gene: TRBJ2-5; CDR3 DNA: TGCGCCAGCAGCTTGGTAGGAATGCAAGAGACCCAGTACTTC; CDR3 protein: CASSLVGMQETQYF
CDR3 length: 16; clone size: many; V gene: TRBV2; D gene: TRBD2; J gene: TRBJ2-1; CDR3 DNA: TGTGCCAGGAGACTCCCCTTAGCGGGAGGGGTCATTGAGCAGTTCTTC; CDR3 protein: CARRLPLAGGVIEQFF
CDR3 length: 17; clone size: -; V gene: TRBV9; D gene: -; J gene: TRBJ2-3; CDR3 DNA: TGTGCCAGCAGCTCAAGCGTGGGGTGGGGAAGCACAGATACGCAGTATTTT; CDR3 protein: CASSSSVGWGSTDTQYF
CDR3 length: 18; clone size: -; V gene: TRBV4-1; D gene: -; J gene: TRBJ2-6; CDR3 DNA: TGCGCCAGCAGCCAATTACACGGAGCCCCCTCTGGGGCCAACGTCCTGACTTTC; CDR3 protein: CASSQLHGAPSGANVLTF
CDR3 length: 13; clone size: many; V gene: TRBV5-1; D gene: -; J gene: TRBJ1-2; CDR3 DNA: TGCGCCAGCAGCGCCCGTTGGGCGGGTGGCTACACCTTC; CDR3 protein: CASSARWAGGYTF
CDR3 length: 18; clone size: -; V gene: TRBV7-6; D gene: TRBD2; J gene: TRBJ2-7; CDR3 DNA: TGTGCCAGCAGCTTAGAGGCTAGCGGGAGGCCGACAAGTAGCGAGCAGTACTTC; CDR3 protein: CASSLEASGRPTSSEQYF
CDR3 length: 12; clone size: few; V gene: TRBV29-1; D gene: TRBD1; J gene: TRBJ2-7; CDR3 DNA: TGCAGCGTTCCGGACAGGGCCAACGAGCAGTACTTC; CDR3 protein: CSVPDRANEQYF
CDR3 length: 14; clone size: few; V gene: TRBV20-1; D gene: TRBD2; J gene: TRBJ2-1; CDR3 DNA: TGCAGTGCTAGGGGACTAGCGGAGCACAATGAGCAGTTCTTC; CDR3 protein: CSARGLAEHNEQFF
CDR3 length: 14; clone size: many; V gene: TRBV18; D gene: -; J gene: TRBJ1-1; CDR3 DNA: TGTGCCAGCTCACCACCTATTGGCAACACTGAAGCTTTCTTT; CDR3 protein: CASSPPIGNTEAFF
CDR3 length: 14; clone size: many; V gene: TRBV20-1; D gene: -; J gene: TRBJ2-2; CDR3 DNA: TGCAGTGCTAGATACTCTCCAAACACCGGGGAGCTGTTTTTT; CDR3 protein: CSARYSPNTGELFF
CDR3 length: 16; clone size: few; V gene: TRBV4-1; D gene: TRBD1; J gene: TRBJ1-6; CDR3 DNA: TGCGCCAGCAGCCAAGATCTGGGGACAGGGGTTTCACCCCTCCACTTT; CDR3 protein: CASSQDLGTGVSPLHF
CDR3 length: 15; clone size: many; V gene: TRBV12-3/TRBV12-4; D gene: -; J gene: TRBJ2-1; CDR3 DNA: TGTGCCAGCAGTCCCTCGCGGTCTCTAGGGGATGAGCAGTTCTTC; CDR3 protein: CASSPSRSLGDEQFF
CDR3 length: 15; clone size: few; V gene: TRBV20-1; D gene: -; J gene: TRBJ2-3; CDR3 DNA: TGCAGTGCAGAGGGGGATAGGGAACTCCCAGATACGCAGTATTTT; CDR3 protein: CSAEGDRELPDTQYF
CDR3 length: 13; clone size: -; V gene: TRBV29-1; D gene: -; J gene: TRBJ2-5; CDR3 DNA: TGCAGCGTGACCCGGGACCCAGGGTTGGCCCAGTACTTC; CDR3 protein: CSVTRDPGLAQYF
CDR3 length: 13; clone size: few; V gene: TRBV29-1; D gene: -; J gene: TRBJ1-5; CDR3 DNA: TGCAGCGTTGTTGGGGATCGGGGTCAGCCCCAGCATTTT; CDR3 protein: CSVVGDRGQPQHF
CDR3 length: 13; clone size: few; V gene: TRBV12-3/TRBV12-4; D gene: TRBD1; J gene: TRBJ2-7; CDR3 DNA: TGTGCCAGTGGGACAGGGGGGAACTACGAGCAGTACTTC; CDR3 protein: CASGTGGNYEQYF
CDR3 length: 14; clone size: -; V gene: TRBV24-1; D gene: TRBD1; J gene: TRBJ2-5; CDR3 DNA: TGTGCCACCAGTGAGGACAGGGCGGGGGAGACCCAGTACTTC; CDR3 protein: CATSEDRAGETQYF
CDR3 length: 13; clone size: few; V gene: TRBV27; D gene: -; J gene: TRBJ2-1; CDR3 DNA: TGTGCCAGCAAGGGGAGCTCCTACAATGAGCAGTTCTTC; CDR3 protein: CASKGSSYNEQFF
CDR3 length: 18; clone size: medium-sized; V gene: TRBV5-1; D gene: TRBD2; J gene: TRBJ2-1; CDR3 DNA: TGCGCCAGCACCCAGACTAGCGGGGCCCAAAATCTATACAATGAGCAGTTCTTC; CDR3 protein: CASTQTSGAQNLYNEQFF
CDR3 length: 18; clone size: -; V gene: TRBV6-2/TRBV6-3; D gene: TRBD2; J gene: TRBJ2-1; CDR3 DNA: TGTGCCAGCAGTCCCGGACTAGCGGAGGCCTTCTCCTACAATGAGCAGTTCTTC; CDR3 protein: CASSPGLAEAFSYNEQFF
CDR3 length: 13; clone size: many; V gene: TRBV18; D gene: TRBD1; J gene: TRBJ2-7; CDR3 DNA: TGTGCCAGCTCAGGACAGGGGATCTACGAGCAGTACTTC; CDR3 protein: CASSGQGIYEQYF
CDR3 length: 12; clone size: -; V gene: TRBV29-1; D gene: -; J gene: TRBJ2-2; CDR3 DNA: TGCAGCGTTTTGGAGGTAACCGGGGAGCTGTTTTTT; CDR3 protein: CSVLEVTGELFF
CDR3 length: 14; clone size: many; V gene: TRBV4-1; D gene: -; J gene: TRBJ1-2; CDR3 DNA: TGCGCCAGCAGCCAAGATGCCTTTAACTATGGCTACACCTTC; CDR3 protein: CASSQDAFNYGYTF
CDR3 length: 13; clone size: many; V gene: TRBV20-1; D gene: -; J gene: TRBJ2-1; CDR3 DNA: TGCAGTGCTTCCTTGGGGCTAGGTCACGAGCAGTTCTTC; CDR3 protein: CSASLGLGHEQFF
CDR3 length: 11; clone size: -; V gene: TRBV29-1; D gene: -; J gene: TRBJ1-1; CDR3 DNA: TGCAGCGCCGACGAGAACACTGAAGCTTTCTTT; CDR3 protein: CSADENTEAFF
CDR3 length: 14; clone size: -; V gene: TRBV5-1; D gene: TRBD1; J gene: TRBJ2-1; CDR3 DNA: TGCGCCAGCAGCACCGGACAGGGTAACAATGAGCAGTTCTTC; CDR3 protein: CASSTGQGNNEQFF
CDR3 length: 16; clone size: -; V gene: TRBV7-7; D gene: -; J gene: TRBJ2-2; CDR3 DNA: TGTGCCAGCAGCTTTGGTCCAGTTGGGAGCACCGGGGAGCTGTTTTTT; CDR3 protein: CASSFGPVGSTGELFF
CDR3 length: 18; clone size: few; V gene: TRBV5-6; D gene: -; J gene: TRBJ2-1; CDR3 DNA: TGTGCCAGCAGTCGCCGGCTAGCGATCGGAAGCTCCTACAATGAGCAGTTCTTC; CDR3 protein: CASSRRLAIGSSYNEQFF
CDR3 length: 16; clone size: -; V gene: TRBV7-2; D gene: TRBD1; J gene: TRBJ1-4; CDR3 DNA: TGTGCCAGCAGCTTAGCCGACGGGACAGGGTTTGAAAAACTGTTTTTT; CDR3 protein: CASSLADGTGFEKLFF
CDR3 length: 17; clone size: -; V gene: TRBV2; D gene: TRBD2; J gene: TRBJ2-3; CDR3 DNA: TGTGCCAGCAGTGGAATGACTAGCGGGAGCAATGCAGATACGCAGTATTTT; CDR3 protein: CASSGMTSGSNADTQYF
CDR3 length: 16; clone size: -; V gene: TRBV12-3/TRBV12-4; D gene: TRBD1; J gene: TRBJ1-1; CDR3 DNA: TGTGCCAGCAGTGGTTCTCAGGGGGCGCGGCGGACTGAAGCTTTCTTT; CDR3 protein: CASSGSQGARRTEAFF
CDR3 length: 15; clone size: many; V gene: TRBV2; D gene: TRBD2; J gene: TRBJ2-2; CDR3 DNA: TGTGCCAGCACCCCGGGACTAGGAAACACCGGGGAGCTGTTTTTT; CDR3 protein: CASTPGLGNTGELFF
CDR3 length: 17; clone size: many; V gene: TRBV9; D gene: TRBD2; J gene: TRBJ2-1; CDR3 DNA: TGTGCCAGCAGCGTAGAACTAGCGGGAGAAGGCTACAATGAGCAGTTCTTC; CDR3 protein: CASSVELAGEGYNEQFF